These 2 T cell receptor beta chains share one sample of origin, sequenced in a study of CD8 T cells in Susac syndrome. Random hexamers served to reverse transcribe roughly 0.45 to 1 ug RNA. TCRdb independently ran MiXCR on the immunoSEQ multiplex PCR reads; one entry per CDR3 protein. The sample has hundreds of thousands of distinct CDR3 sequences; around 84% are singletons. The sample was CD8+ T cells from PBMCs. The receptors here all came from a human donor with multiple sclerosis.

This clonotype was seen more than once but under ten times. V usage is TRBV6-1 and J usage is TRBJ2-4; no firm D call. The CDR3 is 17 amino acids. Germline V gene lookup returns CDR1 MNHNS and CDR2 SASEGT. V gave up 6 bases and J gave up 0 bases, with 18 bases separating them. The DNA for the CDR3 is TGTGCCAGCAGCATCCCCTGGGTACGACTAGCCAAAAACATTCAGTACTTC. Translating gives CASSIPWVRLAKNIQYF.

The sample holds a few counts of this clonotype. The V gene is TRBV28, the J gene TRBJ1-1; 8 nucleotides agree with TRBD1. J was trimmed by 1 base and V by 3 bases; bases with no gene match: 7. CDR3 length: 16 residues. Germline-derived CDR1 and CDR2 are MDHEN and SYDVKM. CDR3 sequence: CASSFDRGGSNTEAFF. CDR3 DNA sequence: TGTGCCAGCAGTTTCGACAGGGGTGGTTCGAACACTGAAGCTTTCTTT.